This entry lists 13 T cell receptor beta chains sequenced from one sample in a study of chemoradiotherapy in HPV16-positive cancers. Clones were read by immunoSEQ multiplex PCR, and TCRdb kept only the in-frame ones, dropping some. In the table there are under 15,000 clones, approximately 89% of which are singletons. The sequencing used blood, collected from a patient who underwent chemoradiotherapy. The receptors here all came from a human donor with HPV-associated anogenital cancer.

This clone was observed a handful of times. The J gene is TRBJ1-6, the V gene TRBV10-2, with 10 bases fitting TRBD1. The junction had 6 bases not matched to a gene; V was cut back by 6 bases and J by 10 bases. Germline V gene lookup returns CDR1 WSHSY and CDR2 SAAADI. The CDR3 contains 14 residues. CDR3 coding DNA: TGCGCCAGCAGACCGGGACAGGGGAACTCACCCCTCCACTTT. As protein: CASRPGQGNSPLHF.

V is TRBV4-2 and J is TRBJ2-3; TRBD2 aligns across 8 bases. J lost 6 bases, V lost 5 bases, and 13 bases had no gene match. Per the germline V gene, CDR1 is LGHNA and CDR2 is YNFKEQ. There are 16 residues in the CDR3. This CDR3 reads CASSTQSGGGRDTQYF. CDR3 in DNA: TGTGCCAGCAGCACCCAGAGCGGGGGAGGCCGGGATACGCAGTATTTT.

V gene TRBV28 combines with J gene TRBJ1-2; unclear D gene. Trimming shortened V by 3 bases and J by 4 bases, and 21 bases separated the two germline ends. Looked up from germline, CDR1 is MDHEN and CDR2 is SYDVKM. The CDR3 is 17 residues long. CDR3 sequence (DNA): TGTGCCAGCAGTTTTGATCACCTGGGAGGTGGTGGCTATGGCTACACCTTC. Residues: CASSFDHLGGGGYGYTF.

The chain joins TRBV28 to TRBJ1-5; a weak D match, TRBD1 (5 bases). V lost 6 bases and J lost 0, with 15 bases in between. This CDR3 has 16 residues. Germline lookup yields CDR1 MDHEN and CDR2 SYDVKM. CDR3: CASRNPTVLSNQPQHF. As DNA, the CDR3 is TGTGCCAGCAGGAACCCGACAGTCCTTAGCAATCAGCCCCAGCATTTT. Drawing the rest from reference TRBV28 and TRBJ1-5, the complete variable domain is DVKVTQSSRYLVKRTGEKVFLECVQDMDHENMFWYRQDPGLGLRLIYFSYDVKMKEKGDIPEGYSVSREKKERFSLILESASTNQTSMYLCASRNPTVLSNQPQHFGDGTRLSIL.

J is TRBJ2-1 and V is TRBV4-3, with TRBD2 matching over 9 bases. The V segment lost 0 bases and the J segment 4 bases; nucleotides outside the gene matches: 7. Germline V gene data show CDR1 as LGHNA and CDR2 as YSLEER. This CDR3 contains 17 residues. CDR3 region: CASSQDVSGRPYNEQFF. CDR3 DNA: TGCGCCAGCAGCCAAGACGTAAGCGGGAGGCCTTACAATGAGCAGTTCTTC.

The gene calls are TRBV18 and TRBJ2-5; D might be TRBD1 (5 bases). CDR1 KGHSH and CDR2 LQKENI come from the germline V gene. The CDR3 covers 12 residues. Trimming removed 3 bases from V and 4 bases from J, with 6 bases in between. The CDR3 here is CASSPRVETQYF. CDR3 nucleotides: TGTGCCAGCTCACCCAGGGTAGAGACCCAGTACTTC.

The chain joins TRBV9 to TRBJ2-5; D is uncertain. There are 14 residues in the CDR3. Per the germline V gene, CDR1 is SGDLS and CDR2 is YYNGEE. With 3 bases removed from V and 2 bases from J, the gap between germline ends came to 11 bases. CDR3 DNA: TGTGCCAGCAGCGCTTCGGTAGGGCAAGAGACCCAGTACTTC. Translated, it gives CASSASVGQETQYF.

V and J are TRBV25-1 and TRBJ1-1; D is perhaps TRBD1 (6 bases). V was pared by 4 bases and J by 4 bases, with 10 bases between. The CDR3 length is 13 residues. Germline lookup yields CDR1 MGHDK and CDR2 SYGVNS. The CDR3 region has the DNA TGTGCCAGCAGTGCCCCCAGGGGCACTGAAGCTTTCTTT. It yields the protein CASSAPRGTEAFF. Filled out from reference TRBV25-1 and TRBJ1-1, the complete variable domain reads EADIYQTPRYLVIGTGKKITLECSQTMGHDKMYWYQQDPGMELHLIHYSYGVNSTEKGDLSSESTVSRIRTEHFPLTLESARPSHTSQYLCASSAPRGTEAFFGQGTRLTVV.

The J gene is TRBJ2-7, the V gene TRBV6-1, with D possibly TRBD2 on 6 matching bases. The CDR3 has 15 amino acids. The V end lost 7 bases, the J end lost 4 bases, and 20 bases lay between the germline ends. CDR1 and CDR2 from the germline V gene are MNHNS and SASEGT. CDR3 nucleotides: TGTGCCAGCACACCGGCAGGATTAGGAGGGTACGAGCAGTACTTC. Encoded protein: CASTPAGLGGYEQYF.

The V call is TRBV5-4, the J call TRBJ1-6; D is possibly TRBD1 (6 bases). Germline assignment: CDR1 SGHNT and CDR2 YYREEE (reference sequence). V was cut by 1 base and J by 10 bases, with 12 bases left in between. The CDR3 sequence is 14 residues long. CDR3 amino acids: CASSLPGVESPLHF. CDR3 nucleotides: TGTGCCAGCAGCTTGCCAGGGGTGGAGTCACCCCTCCACTTT.

The chain uses TRBV9 and TRBJ2-7; D is unclear. V was trimmed by 0 bases and J by 6 bases, leaving 16 bases between them. The CDR3 totals 15 residues. Germline CDR1 and CDR2: SGDLS and YYNGEE. The CDR3, as DNA: TGTGCCAGCAGCGTAGAATGGATGGGCTGGACCGAGCAGTACTTC. Amino acids: CASSVEWMGWTEQYF.

V gene TRBV28 combines with J gene TRBJ2-1; 11 nucleotides match TRBD1. The germline gives CDR1 MDHEN, CDR2 SYDVKM. This CDR3 region has 14 residues. Germline trimming cut 6 bases from V and 9 bases from J; bases unmatched to any gene: 7. The CDR3 nucleotides read TGTGCCAGCAGCCCTGGACAGGGGGCGTCTGAGCAGTTCTTC. This encodes CASSPGQGASEQFF.

This clone was counted once. The CDR3 reads CASSLRVGGETQYF. The DNA of the CDR3 is TGTGCCAGCAGCTTAAGGGTTGGCGGAGAGACCCAGTACTTC. The chain has TRBV7-9 and TRBJ2-5; D unclear. CDR3 length: 14 residues. Trimming cost V 2 bases and J 4 bases, with 11 bases left between them. In germline, CDR1 is SEHNR, CDR2 FQNEAQ (reference sequence).